In its sample, the clone carrying this T cell receptor (beta chain) was seen many times. TCR cDNA molecules each carried a unique molecular identifier. TCRdb reprocessed the 5' RACE reads with MiXCR, giving one entry per CDR3 protein. The sample carries about 23,000 distinct CDR3 sequences, 4% to 5% recorded once. These data belong to a study of spatial heterogeneity in lung cancer. As for the study in general: Within raw reads, each unique TCR and UMI combination appeared on average more than ten times.

V was clipped by 5 bases and J by 5 bases; unmatched bases: 4. The CDR3 is made up of 14 amino acids. Germline CDR1 SGHTA, CDR2 FQGTGA. Sample time point: sample taken at primary tumor resection. Researchers sequenced whole RNA taken from tumor, nontumor lung or frozen PBMC without sorting. Samples were donated by 72 untreated early-stage non-small cell lung cancer patients. The clonotype comes from a male donor with early-stage non-small cell lung cancer. Sequencing used PBMCs, obtained at surgery. The chain uses TRBV7-3 and TRBJ2-1; 9 positions match TRBD1. This CDR3 reads CASSRGTGNNEQFF. CDR3 DNA: TGTGCCAGCAGCCGCGGGACAGGGAACAATGAGCAGTTCTTC.